The source of this TCR beta chain is a study of blood T cell repertoires in COVID-19. TCRdb's copy holds only in-frame clones and misses some; the assay was immunoSEQ multiplex PCR. This sample carries over 150,000 clones, approximately 80% of them seen once, and the ten largest clones take approximately 10%. The CDR3 is made up of 14 amino acids. Germline V gives CDR1 SNHLY, CDR2 FYNNEI. With 3 bases removed from V and 3 bases from J, the gap between germline ends came to 11 bases. In this sample, this clone turned up a few times. This sequence was found in a man aged 35 to 55 who had recovered from COVID-19. The sequencing input was PBMCs or T cells enriched from blood (not recorded which). The chain has TRBV2 and TRBJ2-5, with TRBD1 as a possible D gene (5 bases). The CDR3 DNA follows: TGTGCCAGCAGTGAGGCAGGGATGAAAGAGACCCAGTACTTC. Its translation is CASSEAGMKETQYF.